What follows are 18 T cell receptor beta chains derived from one specimen sequenced in a study of cytomegalovirus exposure and HLA in healthy donors (TCRdb year 2017). Library construction relied on the immunoSEQ multiplex PCR assay. For the multiplex PCR, a mixture combining 60 forward primers for TCR Vbeta segments and 13 reverse primers for TCR Jbeta segments was used. The table comes from immuneACCESS by way of TCRdb, which keeps in-frame sequences with V and J called. Part of the clones is missing from these tables; in studies checked, under half for an unresolved V gene and the rest for unknown reasons. The sample contains roughly 130,000 clones, roughly 79% of them found a single time. The ten largest clones add up to approximately 1.7% of the sample. Sequencing was carried out using PBMCs. The origin of the receptors is a woman in her forties in good health and CMV-seronegative.

The chain has TRBV5-4 and TRBJ2-3, with D tentatively TRBD1 (6 bases). Trimming cost V 0 bases and J 5 bases, with 10 bases left between them. Germline CDR1 and CDR2: SGHNT and YYREEE (reference sequence). This CDR3 region has 14 residues. The CDR3 DNA follows: TGTGCCAGCAGCTTGGAAGGGGGAATAGATACGCAGTATTTT. It codes for CASSLEGGIDTQYF.

This clone showed up just once. The chain carries TRBV29-1 and TRBJ2-3, with 9 bases that match TRBD2. This CDR3 spans 14 amino acids. V lost 4 bases, J lost 4 bases, and 6 bases stayed unmatched. Germline V CDR1 and CDR2: SQVTM, ANQGSEA. CDR3 protein: CSVGGGGGADTQYF. The CDR3 bases are TGCAGCGTTGGCGGGGGGGGTGGGGCAGATACGCAGTATTTT.

This rearrangement joins TRBV10-2 to TRBJ2-1; TRBD2 aligns across 8 bases. V was pared by 3 bases and J by 5 bases, with 12 bases of the junction left unmatched. This CDR3 comprises 17 residues. Germline-derived CDR1 and CDR2 are WSHSY and SAAADI. CDR3 nucleotides: TGCGCCAGCAGTGAATCCGCCGGGACTAGTCCGGACAATGAGCAGTTCTTC. Translated, it gives CASSESAGTSPDNEQFF.

V usage is TRBV27 and J usage is TRBJ1-1, with 11 bases that match TRBD1. Germline-derived CDR1 and CDR2 are MNHEY and SMNVEV (reference sequence). The trim removed 3 bases at V and 1 base at J, leaving 1 base unmatched. The CDR3 is 15 amino acids. CDR3 DNA sequence: TGTGCCAGCAGTTTGGGGACAGGGGGGAACACTGAAGCTTTCTTT. Translation gives CASSLGTGGNTEAFF.

The V gene is TRBV7-6, the J gene TRBJ2-1; D ambiguous. CDR3 size: 12 residues. Looked up from germline, CDR1 is SGHVS and CDR2 is FNYEAQ. V lost 6 bases, J lost 4 bases, and 7 bases lay in between. Here the CDR3 DNA reads TGTGCCAGCAGTTTTAATTACAATGAGCAGTTCTTC. Protein product: CASSFNYNEQFF.

This clone was observed a few times. Here the CDR3 reads CASSPGQAYSGNTIYF. The CDR3 DNA is TGTGCCAGCTCGCCGGGACAGGCGTACTCTGGAAACACCATATATTTT. This chain uses TRBV18 with TRBJ1-3; 8 nucleotides match TRBD1. CDR1 and CDR2 (germline): KGHSH, LQKENI. The CDR3 loop spans 16 amino acids. The trim removed 6 bases at V and 0 bases at J, leaving 7 bases unmatched. The whole variable domain, filled in from reference TRBV18 and TRBJ1-3, reads NAGVMQNPRHLVRRRGQEARLRCSPMKGHSHVYWYRQLPEEGLKFMVYLQKENIIDESGMPKERFSAEFPKEGPSILRIQQVVRGDSAAYFCASSPGQAYSGNTIYFGEGSWLTVV.

A few counts support this clone. V is TRBV11-2 and J is TRBJ1-2; 11 bases are shared with TRBD1. J was trimmed by 0 bases and V by 4 bases; bases with no gene match: 4. Germline CDR1 reads SGHAT; CDR2 reads FQNNGV. The length of the CDR3 is 16 residues. In DNA, the CDR3 is TGTGCCAGCAGCTCGGGACAGGGGGTAGCTAACTATGGCTACACCTTC. This translates into CASSSGQGVANYGYTF.

The chain joins TRBV5-6 to TRBJ2-1; TRBD2 aligns across 7 bases. Unmatched junction bases numbered 3, after V lost 0 bases and J lost 3 bases. The CDR3 totals 15 residues. In germline, CDR1 is SGHDT, CDR2 YYEEEE. The CDR3 nucleotides are TGTGCCAGCAGCTTGGATCGCGGGGGCTACAATGAGCAGTTCTTC. It codes for CASSLDRGGYNEQFF. The entire variable domain, with the rest obtained from reference TRBV5-6 and TRBJ2-1, is as follows: DAGVTQSPTHLIKTRGQQVTLRCSPKSGHDTVSWYQQALGQGPQFIFQYYEEEERQRGNFPDRFSGHQFPNYSSELNVNALLLGDSALYLCASSLDRGGYNEQFFGPGTRLTVL.

This rearrangement joins TRBV10-2 to TRBJ1-4, with D perhaps matching TRBD1 (5 bases). V was pared by 2 bases and J by 4 bases, with 11 bases between. This CDR3 spans 15 amino acids. Germline V CDR1 and CDR2: WSHSY, SAAADI. The CDR3 region is CASSEMGRGNEKLFF. The CDR3 bases are TGCGCCAGCAGTGAGATGGGGAGGGGTAATGAAAAACTGTTTTTT.

This clone has more than one count but fewer than ten. The chain carries TRBV7-9 and TRBJ1-1; D uncertain. Trimming took off 1 base at V and 0 bases at J, with 12 bases between the two ends. CDR1 and CDR2 (germline): SEHNR, FQNEAQ (reference sequence). The CDR3 consists of 16 residues. CDR3 protein: CASSLGVTDMNTEAFF. CDR3 DNA sequence: TGTGCCAGCAGCTTAGGGGTCACAGACATGAACACTGAAGCTTTCTTT.

The V gene is TRBV5-6, the J gene TRBJ2-7, with 8 bases matching TRBD1. V gave up 1 base and J gave up 3 bases; unmatched junction bases: 0. This CDR3 has 13 amino acids. The germline CDR1 and CDR2 sequences are SGHDT and YYEEEE. The CDR3 sequence is CASSLTGGYEQYF. CDR3 nucleotides: TGTGCCAGCAGCTTGACAGGGGGCTACGAGCAGTACTTC.

The chain carries TRBV30 and TRBJ1-1; a possible D gene is TRBD1 (6 bases). Germline lookup yields CDR1 GTSNPN and CDR2 SVGIG (reference sequence). V lost 5 bases and J 2 bases, leaving 18 bases between the germline ends. The CDR3 has 15 amino acids. This chain's CDR3 is CAWEDGQLLNTEAFF. Here the CDR3 DNA reads TGTGCCTGGGAAGACGGACAGCTCTTAAACACTGAAGCTTTCTTT.

This chain joins TRBV7-9 and TRBJ2-1, with D unclear. This CDR3 spans 13 amino acids. Germline-derived CDR1 and CDR2 are SEHNR and FQNEAQ (reference sequence). Trimming left V 2 bases short and J 8 bases short, with 10 bases between. In DNA, the CDR3 is TGTGCCAGCAGCTTATTTGAGAAAGATGAGCAGTTCTTC. Its protein is CASSLFEKDEQFF.

This clone was seen just once. The chain couples TRBV7-7 to TRBJ2-5; unclear D gene. V was cut by 1 base and J by 0 bases, with 12 bases left in between. The CDR3 extends over 16 amino acids. Germline V gene sequence: CDR1 SSHAT, CDR2 FNYEAQ (reference sequence). The CDR3 nucleotides read TGTGCCAGCAGCTTAGTGAGGTCGCGGAACCAAGAGACCCAGTACTTC. It encodes CASSLVRSRNQETQYF.

CDR3 sequence reads: CASSLEFGTGVETQYF. The DNA of the CDR3 is TGCGCCAGCAGCTTGGAATTCGGGACAGGGGTTGAGACCCAGTACTTC. The rearrangement uses TRBV5-1 and TRBJ2-5, with 10 positions matching TRBD1. The CDR3 sequence is 16 residues long. Trimming removed 0 bases from V and 5 bases from J; junction bases left unmatched: 7. The V gene's germline CDR1 is SGHRS and CDR2 YFSETQ.

The V gene is TRBV9, the J gene TRBJ2-3, with 7 bases lining up with TRBD1. With V trimmed by 3 bases and J by 0 bases, 7 bases remained unmatched. The CDR3 sequence is 16 residues long. Germline CDR1 reads SGDLS; CDR2 reads YYNGEE. CDR3 DNA sequence: TGTGCCAGCAGCGGCCCGGGACAGACTAGCACAGATACGCAGTATTTT. This codes for CASSGPGQTSTDTQYF.

The V gene is TRBV6-1, the J gene TRBJ1-3; 8 bases line up with TRBD1. Germline trimming cut 2 bases from V and 3 bases from J; bases unmatched to any gene: 6. This CDR3 has 16 amino acids. CDR1 MNHNS and CDR2 SASEGT come from the germline V gene. This chain's CDR3 is CASSESTGALGNTIYF. CDR3 nucleotides: TGTGCCAGCAGTGAATCGACAGGGGCCCTTGGAAACACCATATATTTT.

The chain carries TRBV28 and TRBJ2-7; TRBD1 matches at 9 bases. Unmatched junction bases numbered 9, after V lost 3 bases and J lost 6 bases. Germline V gene lookup returns CDR1 MDHEN and CDR2 SYDVKM. The CDR3 contains 15 residues. Here the CDR3 reads CASSFTSTGGGEQYF. The DNA of the CDR3 is TGTGCCAGCAGTTTCACATCAACAGGGGGCGGCGAGCAGTACTTC.